This T cell receptor (beta chain) was identified in a study of blood T cell repertoires in COVID-19. Study background: Acute and convalescent COVID-19 specimens originated in the United States, Italy and Spain. PBMCs, B-cell-depleted T cells, or T cells were the source of the cDNA or gDNA that made up the material.

V was clipped by 5 bases and J by 0 bases; unmatched bases: 5. This CDR3 has 15 residues. Germline V gene data show CDR1 as KGHDR and CDR2 as SFDVKD. As processed by the authors: Amplification of reference gene primers provided the estimated nucleated cell counts. Clones were read by immunoSEQ multiplex PCR, and TCRdb kept only the in-frame ones, dropping some. V and J calls and clone size come straight from that table; D and trimming were deduced from the DNA. The top ten hold 8.6% of the sample, which has roughly 200,000 clones, 83% seen once. The chain employs TRBV24-1 and TRBJ2-7; TRBD1 matches at 8 bases. This TCR was recovered from a man between 40 and 49 years old with active or convalescent COVID-19. Sequenced: peripheral blood. CDR3 amino acids: CATSVGQGNSYEQYF. As DNA, the CDR3 is TGTGCCACCAGTGTCGGACAGGGCAACTCCTACGAGCAGTACTTC.